At least ten counts were recorded for the clone carrying this TCR beta chain. Its target is unknown. Amplification of TCR alpha and beta CDR3 regions from RNA used iRepertoire nested multiplex PCR. TCRdb reanalysed the multiplex PCR reads using MiXCR and keeps one entry per CDR3 protein. This sample has 90,000 to 110,000 distinct CDR3 sequences, with 20% to 25% found just once. These data belong to a study of glioma-infiltrating T cells. General study points: CDR3 overlap between tissue and blood was very small.

Sequencing used glioma tissue, nonneoplastic brain tissue, or PBMCs (not recorded which). This TCR was recovered from a human donor with low-grade glioma or glioblastoma, undergoing nonglioma brain surgery, or in good health (not recorded which).

The CDR3, as DNA: TGTGCCTGGAGCCCCCGGAGCTCCTATAATTCACCCCTCCACTTT. Translated, it gives CAWSPRSSYNSPLHF. The rearrangement joins TRBV30 to TRBJ1-6; D remains unclear. V was trimmed by 3 bases and J by 0 bases, leaving 9 bases between them. The germline gives CDR1 GTSNPN, CDR2 SVGIG (reference sequence). This CDR3 is 15 amino acids long.